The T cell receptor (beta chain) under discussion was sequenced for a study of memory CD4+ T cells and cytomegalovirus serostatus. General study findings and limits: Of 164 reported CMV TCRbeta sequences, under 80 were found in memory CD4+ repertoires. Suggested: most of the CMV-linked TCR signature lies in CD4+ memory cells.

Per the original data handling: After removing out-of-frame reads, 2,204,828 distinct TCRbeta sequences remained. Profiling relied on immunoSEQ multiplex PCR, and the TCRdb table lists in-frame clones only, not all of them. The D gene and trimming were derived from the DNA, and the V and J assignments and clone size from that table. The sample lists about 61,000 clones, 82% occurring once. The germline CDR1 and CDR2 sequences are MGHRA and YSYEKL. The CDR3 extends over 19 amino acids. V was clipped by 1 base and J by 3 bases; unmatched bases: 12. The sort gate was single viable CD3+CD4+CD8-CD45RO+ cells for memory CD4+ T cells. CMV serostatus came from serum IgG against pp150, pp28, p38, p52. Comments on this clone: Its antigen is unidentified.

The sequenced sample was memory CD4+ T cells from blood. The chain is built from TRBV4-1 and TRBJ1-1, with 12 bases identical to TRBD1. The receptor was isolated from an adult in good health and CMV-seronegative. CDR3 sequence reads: CASSQVYGTGGARDTEAFF. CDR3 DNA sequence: TGCGCCAGCAGCCAAGTCTACGGGACAGGGGGCGCCAGGGACACTGAAGCTTTCTTT.